The TCR beta chain under discussion was sequenced for a study of cytomegalovirus exposure and HLA in healthy donors. PCR involved 60 Vbeta and 13 Jbeta primers. Sequenced by immunoSEQ multiplex PCR; TCRdb stores in-frame clones only, minus some. The table shows about 150,000 clones, with 60% to 85% occurring only once. V was clipped by 7 bases and J by 5 bases; unmatched bases: 14. Germline CDR1 reads LNHDA; CDR2 reads SQIVND (reference sequence). CDR3 size: 17 residues. The rearrangement uses TRBV19 and TRBJ1-1, with 12 bases lining up with TRBD1. This TCR came from a woman in her thirties or forties in good health and CMV-seronegative. Material: PBMCs. CDR3 protein: CASTPGGTGGRVTEAFF. Written as DNA, the CDR3 is TGTGCCAGTACCCCCGGGGGGACAGGGGGCCGTGTGACTGAAGCTTTCTTT.